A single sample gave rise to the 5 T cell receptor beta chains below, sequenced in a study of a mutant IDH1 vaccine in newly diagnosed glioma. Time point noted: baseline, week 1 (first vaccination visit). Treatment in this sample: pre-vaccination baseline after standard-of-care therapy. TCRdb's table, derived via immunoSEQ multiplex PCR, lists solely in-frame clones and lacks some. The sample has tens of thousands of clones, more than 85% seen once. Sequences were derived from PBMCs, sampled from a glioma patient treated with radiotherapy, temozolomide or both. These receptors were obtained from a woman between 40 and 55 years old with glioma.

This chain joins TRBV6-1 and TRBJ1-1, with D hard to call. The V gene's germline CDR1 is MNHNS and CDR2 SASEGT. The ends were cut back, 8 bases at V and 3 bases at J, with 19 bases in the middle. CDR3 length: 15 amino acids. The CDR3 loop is CASLLTKGYHTEAFF. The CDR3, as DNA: TGTGCCAGCCTTCTGACTAAGGGATATCACACTGAAGCTTTCTTT.

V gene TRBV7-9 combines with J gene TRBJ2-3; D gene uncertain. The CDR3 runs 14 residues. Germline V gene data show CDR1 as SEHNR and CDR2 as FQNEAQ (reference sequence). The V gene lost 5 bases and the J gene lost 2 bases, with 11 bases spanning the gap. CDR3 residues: CASSPRANTDTQYF. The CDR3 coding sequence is TGTGCCAGCAGCCCAAGGGCGAACACAGATACGCAGTATTTT.

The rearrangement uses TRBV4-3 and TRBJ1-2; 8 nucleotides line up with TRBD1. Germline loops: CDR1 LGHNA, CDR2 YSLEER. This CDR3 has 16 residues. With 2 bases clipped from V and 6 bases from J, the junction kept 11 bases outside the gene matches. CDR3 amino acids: CASSQKWTGTLDGYTF. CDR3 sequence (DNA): TGCGCCAGCAGCCAAAAGTGGACAGGGACCTTAGATGGCTACACCTTC.

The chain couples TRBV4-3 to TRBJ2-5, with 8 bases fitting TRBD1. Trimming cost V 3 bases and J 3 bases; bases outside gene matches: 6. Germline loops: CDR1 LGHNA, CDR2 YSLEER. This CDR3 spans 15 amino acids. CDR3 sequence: CASSQDGQGEETQYF. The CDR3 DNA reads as TGCGCCAGCAGCCAGGACGGACAGGGTGAAGAGACCCAGTACTTC.

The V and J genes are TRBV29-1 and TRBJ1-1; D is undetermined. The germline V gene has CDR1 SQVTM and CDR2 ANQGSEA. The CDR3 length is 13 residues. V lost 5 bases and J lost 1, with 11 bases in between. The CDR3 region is CSVQPGRNTEAFF. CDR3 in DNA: TGCAGCGTTCAACCAGGTCGGAACACTGAAGCTTTCTTT.